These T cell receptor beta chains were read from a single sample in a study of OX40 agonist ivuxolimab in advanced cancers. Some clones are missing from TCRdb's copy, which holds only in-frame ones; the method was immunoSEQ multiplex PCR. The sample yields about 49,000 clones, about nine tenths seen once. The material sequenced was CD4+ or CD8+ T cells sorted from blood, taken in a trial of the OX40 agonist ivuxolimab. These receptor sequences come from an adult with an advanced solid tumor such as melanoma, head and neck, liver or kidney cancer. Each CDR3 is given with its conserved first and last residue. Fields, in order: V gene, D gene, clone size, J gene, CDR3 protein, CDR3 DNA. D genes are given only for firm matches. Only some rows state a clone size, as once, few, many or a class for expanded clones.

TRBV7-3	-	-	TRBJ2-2	CASSLGGGGGELFF	TGTGCCAGCAGCCTAGGCGGAGGGGGCGGGGAGCTGTTTTTT
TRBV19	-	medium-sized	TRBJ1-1	CASSIKRDSEAFF	TGTGCCAGTAGTATAAAGAGGGATAGTGAAGCTTTCTTT
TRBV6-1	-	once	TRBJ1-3	CASSEGHSSGNTIYF	TGTGCCAGCAGTGAAGGGCACAGCTCTGGAAACACCATATATTTT
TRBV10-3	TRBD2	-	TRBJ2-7	CAIGTSGSYEQYF	TGTGCCATCGGGACTAGCGGGAGCTACGAGCAGTACTTC
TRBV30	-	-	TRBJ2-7	CAWSVGFSYEQYF	TGTGCCTGGAGTGTGGGTTTCTCCTACGAGCAGTACTTC
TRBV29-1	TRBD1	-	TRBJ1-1	CSAGQVENTEAFF	TGCAGCGCCGGACAGGTTGAGAACACTGAAGCTTTCTTT
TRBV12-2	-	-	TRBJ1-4	CASRPKTGGGNEKLFF	TGTGCAAGTCGCCCCAAGACAGGGGGCGGAAATGAAAAACTGTTTTTT
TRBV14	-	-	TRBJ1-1	CASSLHENTEAFF	TGTGCCAGCAGCCTTCATGAGAACACTGAAGCTTTCTTT
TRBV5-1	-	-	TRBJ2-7	CASRSPGSGYEQYF	TGCGCCAGCAGATCCCCTGGGTCAGGGTACGAGCAGTACTTC
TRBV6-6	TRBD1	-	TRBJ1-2	CASSGTVNYGYTF	TGTGCCAGCAGTGGGACAGTGAACTATGGCTACACCTTC
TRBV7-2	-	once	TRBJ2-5	CASSWGQYQETQYF	TGTGCCAGCAGCTGGGGACAATACCAAGAGACCCAGTACTTC
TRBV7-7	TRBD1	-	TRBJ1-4	CASSSQILPGQGAFNEKLFF	TGTGCTAGCAGCTCCCAAATTCTTCCGGGACAGGGAGCCTTTAATGAAAAACTGTTTTTT
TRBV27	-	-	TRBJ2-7	CASSPGRIRNEQYF	TGTGCCAGCAGCCCGGGGAGGATAAGGAACGAGCAGTACTTC
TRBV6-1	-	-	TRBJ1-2	CASSEALSEGRGYGYTF	TGTGCCAGCAGTGAAGCGCTATCAGAGGGCCGGGGCTATGGCTACACCTTC
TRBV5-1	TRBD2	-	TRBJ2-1	CASRPGTSGRWYNEQFF	TGCGCCAGCAGGCCGGGGACTAGCGGGAGGTGGTACAATGAGCAGTTCTTC
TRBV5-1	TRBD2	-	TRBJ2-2	CASSLAGPSNTGELFF	TGCGCCAGCAGCTTAGCGGGACCGTCGAACACCGGGGAGCTGTTTTTT
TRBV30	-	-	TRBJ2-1	CAWSLGLELNEQFF	TGTGCCTGGAGTCTGGGCCTAGAACTTAATGAGCAGTTCTTC
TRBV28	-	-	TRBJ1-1	CASSLGAYAFF	TGTGCCAGCAGTTTGGGGGCGTATGCTTTCTTT
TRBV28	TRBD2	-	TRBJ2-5	CASSSSGIAGVGGTQYF	TGTGCCAGCAGTTCATCGGGCATAGCGGGGGTTGGGGGGACCCAGTACTTC
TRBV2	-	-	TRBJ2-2	CASSQMNTGELFF	TGTGCCAGCAGCCAGATGAACACCGGGGAGCTGTTTTTT
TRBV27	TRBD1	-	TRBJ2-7	CASNSGTGSFNEQYF	TGTGCCAGCAACTCCGGGACAGGGTCGTTTAACGAGCAGTACTTC
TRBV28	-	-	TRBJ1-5	CASSLFQGRNQPQHF	TGTGCCAGCAGTTTATTCCAGGGTCGTAATCAGCCCCAGCATTTT
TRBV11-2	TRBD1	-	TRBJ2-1	CASTRDRGYNEQFF	TGTGCCAGCACCCGGGACAGGGGGTACAATGAGCAGTTCTTC
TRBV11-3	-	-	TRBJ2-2	CASSSEWGFQNTGELFF	TGTGCCAGCAGCTCCGAATGGGGGTTTCAAAACACCGGGGAGCTGTTTTTT
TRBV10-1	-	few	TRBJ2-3	CASSAGSLSTDTQYF	TGCGCCAGCAGTGCGGGTTCCCTAAGCACAGATACGCAGTATTTT
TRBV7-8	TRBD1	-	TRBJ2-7	CASSLADRSYEQYF	TGTGCCAGCAGCTTAGCGGACAGGTCCTACGAGCAGTACTTC
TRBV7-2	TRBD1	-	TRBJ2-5	CASSSGQGRTQYF	TGTGCCAGCAGCTCCGGACAGGGTAGGACCCAGTACTTC
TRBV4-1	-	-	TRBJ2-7	CASSQVTGRTYEQYF	TGCGCCAGCAGCCAAGTTACAGGGAGAACCTACGAGCAGTACTTC
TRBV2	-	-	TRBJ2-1	CASSRVGAEQFF	TGTGCCAGCAGCCGAGTGGGGGCTGAGCAGTTCTTC
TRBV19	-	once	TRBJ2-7	CASSPGLGYEQYF	TGTGCCAGTAGTCCGGGACTGGGCTACGAGCAGTACTTC
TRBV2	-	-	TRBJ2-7	CASSEVVASDSYEQYF	TGTGCCAGCAGTGAAGTAGTTGCGTCGGACTCCTACGAGCAGTACTTC
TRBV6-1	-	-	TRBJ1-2	CASSQGRQVLNYGYTF	TGTGCCAGCAGTCAAGGGCGACAGGTCCTCAACTATGGCTACACCTTC
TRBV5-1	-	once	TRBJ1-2	CASRLTGFGYTF	TGCGCCAGCAGATTGACAGGTTTTGGCTACACCTTC
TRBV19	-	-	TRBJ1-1	CASSIGEGDTEAFF	TGTGCCAGTAGTATCGGGGAAGGGGATACTGAAGCTTTCTTT
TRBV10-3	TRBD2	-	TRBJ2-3	CAIRAGGSGRFDTDTQYF	TGTGCCATCCGGGCCGGGGGTAGCGGGAGATTTGACACAGATACGCAGTATTTT
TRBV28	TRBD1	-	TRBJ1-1	CASSSTGTGSGAFF	TGTGCCAGCAGCTCGACCGGGACAGGCAGTGGAGCTTTCTTT
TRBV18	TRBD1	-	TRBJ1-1	CASSPGQGPEAFF	TGTGCCAGCTCACCTGGACAGGGGCCTGAAGCTTTCTTT
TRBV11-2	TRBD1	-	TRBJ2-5	CATRGQGQETQYF	TGTGCTACTCGCGGACAGGGTCAAGAGACCCAGTACTTC
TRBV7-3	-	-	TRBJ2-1	CASSPSPGDEQFF	TGTGCCAGCAGCCCATCACCTGGGGATGAGCAGTTCTTC
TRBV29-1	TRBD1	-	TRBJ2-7	CSVTRQGYEQYF	TGCAGCGTTACCCGACAGGGGTACGAGCAGTACTTC
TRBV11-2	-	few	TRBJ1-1	CASSLTPNTEAFF	TGTGCCAGCAGCCTGACACCGAACACTGAAGCTTTCTTT
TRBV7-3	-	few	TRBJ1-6	CASSLRSRDSPLHF	TGTGCCAGCAGCCTAAGATCGAGGGATTCACCCCTCCACTTT
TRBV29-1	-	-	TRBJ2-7	CSVDTLGSYEQYF	TGCAGCGTTGACACCCTCGGGTCCTACGAGCAGTACTTC
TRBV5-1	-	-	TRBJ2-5	CASSLVWQHQETQYF	TGCGCCAGCAGCTTGGTATGGCAGCACCAAGAGACCCAGTACTTC